This T cell receptor (beta chain) is drawn from a study of early T cells in non-severe SARS-CoV-2 infection. Molecules of cDNA were individually given unique molecular identifiers that were attached to them. TCRdb used MiXCR to reprocess the 5' RACE reads, holding one entry per CDR3 protein. The sample includes roughly 80,000 distinct CDR3 sequences, roughly 16% seen only once; the top ten take about 3%. The CDR3 totals 14 residues. J lost 7 bases, V lost 2 bases, and 8 bases had no gene match. Per the germline V gene, CDR1 is MNHEY and CDR2 is SMNVEV (reference sequence). This sequence originates from an adult who was a healthcare worker with PCR-confirmed SARS-CoV-2 infection or an uninfected control (not recorded which). The gene calls are TRBV27 and TRBJ2-7; 7 nucleotides match TRBD2. Sequencing used whole blood. The CDR3 loop reads CASSLATSPLEQYF. CDR3 DNA: TGTGCCAGCAGTTTAGCGACTAGCCCTCTGGAGCAGTACTTC.